The next 25 T cell receptor beta chains were all read from a single sample in a study of blood T cell repertoires in COVID-19. The table came from immunoSEQ multiplex PCR; TCRdb's copy has only in-frame clones and leaves some out. The sample contains around 400,000 clones, 83% of which appear only once. The sequenced sample consisted of PBMCs or T cells enriched from blood (not recorded which). These receptors originate from a woman aged 45-59 years who had recovered from COVID-19.

This clone appeared once. One end of the junction varies from germline; a read error may be responsible. The chain joins TRBV15 to TRBJ2-6; D unresolved. Looked up from germline, CDR1 is LNHNV and CDR2 is YYDKDF (reference sequence). The CDR3 runs to 15 residues. CDR3 loop: CATSRAGSRANVLTF. The DNA for the CDR3 is TGTGCCACCAGCAGAGCAGGCTCTCGGGCCAACGTCCTGACTTTC.

The chain recombines TRBV19 with TRBJ1-1, with no clear D. Trimming stripped 10 bases from V and 4 bases from J, with 16 bases between. Germline V CDR1 and CDR2: LNHDA, SQIVND (reference sequence). The CDR3 has 13 residues. In nucleotides, the CDR3 is TGTGCCACTAACGCGGGCGGTTCCACTGAAGCTTTCTTT. Translated, it gives CATNAGGSTEAFF.

This clone was picked up a small number of times. This chain joins TRBV23-1 and TRBJ1-1; D is unclear. TRBV23-1 falls under the ORF class, with uncertain function. V was cut by 0 bases and J by 4 bases, with 15 bases left in between. This CDR3 has 16 residues. CDR3 sequence (DNA): TGCGCCAGCAGTCAATCAGTACCGAGGGTTAGCACTGAAGCTTTCTTT. This codes for CASSQSVPRVSTEAFF.

This clone was picked up one time. The same CDR3 can be traced to other DNA sequences in this sample. The chain joins TRBV5-4 to TRBJ2-5; 10 bases line up with TRBD2. Unmatched junction bases numbered 3, after V lost 0 bases and J lost 4 bases. CDR1 SGHNT and CDR2 YYREEE come from the germline V gene (reference sequence). The CDR3 has 15 residues. Here the CDR3 DNA reads TGTGCCAGCAGCTTGGAGCTAGCGGGAGCAGAGACCCAGTACTTC. This gives the protein CASSLELAGAETQYF.

This chain links TRBV6-5 with TRBJ1-1; 12 nucleotides line up with TRBD1. Germline V lookup: CDR1 MNHEY, CDR2 SVGAGI. The CDR3 totals 15 residues. V was pared by 6 bases and J by 11 bases, with 13 bases of the junction left unmatched. The CDR3 DNA reads TGTGCCAGCAGGCCGGGACAGGGGGCTTTCGGTGATGCTTTCTTT. This encodes CASRPGQGAFGDAFF.

The J gene is TRBJ1-2, the V gene TRBV6-5; D might be TRBD1 (5 bases). CDR3 length: 15 amino acids. The germline V gene has CDR1 MNHEY and CDR2 SVGAGI. The V end lost 5 bases, the J end lost 3 bases, and 16 bases lay between the germline ends. CDR3 loop: CASSRRLPGDYGYTF. The DNA of the CDR3 is TGTGCCAGCAGTCGGCGCCTCCCGGGGGACTATGGCTACACCTTC.

CDR3 sequence: CASSPPSIPNYGYTF. For the CDR3, the DNA is TGTGCCAGCTCACCACCTTCCATCCCAAACTATGGCTACACCTTC. This chain connects TRBV18 to TRBJ1-2; D is unclear. This CDR3 spans 15 amino acids. Trimming cost V 0 bases and J 2 bases, with 10 bases left between them. The germline CDR1 and CDR2 sequences are KGHSH and LQKENI.

This chain connects TRBV28 to TRBJ2-3; 9 nucleotides line up with TRBD1. The junction had 7 bases not matched to a gene; V was cut back by 2 bases and J by 4 bases. CDR3 length: 16 amino acids. The germline CDR1 and CDR2 sequences are MDHEN and SYDVKM. The CDR3 spells CASSLAWDRVSDTQYF. Here the CDR3 DNA reads TGTGCCAGCAGTTTAGCGTGGGACAGGGTATCAGATACGCAGTATTTT.

The CDR3: CASSWRGGSSDTQYF. Written as DNA, the CDR3 is TGTGCCAGCAGCTGGCGGGGGGGCAGTTCAGATACGCAGTATTTT. The V gene is TRBV11-2, the J gene TRBJ2-3; 9 bases line up with TRBD2. Trimming at V came to 4 bases and at J to 4 bases, leaving 6 bases not matched to a gene. The CDR3 contains 15 residues. Germline V gene data show CDR1 as SGHAT and CDR2 as FQNNGV.

The chain links TRBV12-5 to TRBJ2-2; TRBD2 aligns across 12 bases. The V segment lost 4 bases and the J segment 3 bases; nucleotides outside the gene matches: 12. From germline, CDR1 is LGHNT and CDR2 FRNRAP. CDR3 length: 19 amino acids. Here the CDR3 reads CASGWWTSGKSLDTGELFF. The CDR3 DNA reads TGTGCTAGTGGTTGGTGGACTAGCGGGAAGTCATTAGACACCGGGGAGCTGTTTTTT.

This sequence joins TRBV5-1 and TRBJ1-2, with 10 bases identical to TRBD1. Germline lookup yields CDR1 SGHRS and CDR2 YFSETQ. Germline trimming cut 4 bases from V and 1 base from J; bases unmatched to any gene: 7. CDR3 length: 16 amino acids. In nucleotides, the CDR3 is TGCGCCAGCAGCAGGTTCGGGACAGGGGATAACTATGGCTACACCTTC. Protein sequence: CASSRFGTGDNYGYTF.

The genes are TRBV5-1 and TRBJ2-5, with 11 bases fitting TRBD2. Trimming at V came to 4 bases and at J to 4 bases, leaving 9 bases not matched to a gene. The CDR3 totals 16 residues. CDR1 and CDR2 (germline): SGHRS, YFSETQ. CDR3 protein: CASSPPSGLAGETQYF. The CDR3 nucleotides read TGCGCCAGCAGCCCACCCTCTGGACTAGCGGGAGAGACCCAGTACTTC.

The chain employs TRBV2 and TRBJ1-5; D remains ambiguous. V was shortened by 4 bases and J by 6 bases, with 13 bases between the two germline ends. This CDR3 has 14 residues. CDR1 is SNHLY, CDR2 FYNNEI, per germline. Here the CDR3 DNA reads TGTGCCAGCAGTGCGGGTCTGCCGCCTCAGCCCCAGCATTTT. Translated, it gives CASSAGLPPQPQHF.

The chain joins TRBV2 to TRBJ1-1, with 8 bases that match TRBD1. CDR3 length: 14 amino acids. Unmatched junction bases numbered 11, after V lost 6 bases and J lost 8 bases. CDR1 and CDR2 from the germline V gene are SNHLY and FYNNEI. The CDR3 DNA reads as TGTGCCAGCAGCCCGACAGGGGTAGGGTTGGAAGCTTTCTTT. Amino acids: CASSPTGVGLEAFF. The complete variable domain, with remaining parts taken from reference TRBV2 and TRBJ1-1, reads EPEVTQTPSHQVTQMGQEVILRCVPISNHLYFYWYRQILGQKVEFLVSFYNNEISEKSEIFDDQFSVERPDGSNFTLKIRSTKLEDSAMYFCASSPTGVGLEAFFGQGTRLTVV.

The J gene is TRBJ2-2, the V gene TRBV11-3; 7 nucleotides match TRBD1. Unmatched junction bases numbered 4, after V lost 4 bases and J lost 2 bases. The germline V gene encodes CDR1 SGHNT and CDR2 YENEEA. The CDR3 runs to 15 residues. The CDR3 DNA follows: TGTGCCAGCAGCTCCGGGACAGCTAACACCGGGGAGCTGTTTTTT. Its protein is CASSSGTANTGELFF.

J is TRBJ1-4 and V is TRBV7-9; D perhaps matches TRBD1 (6 bases). Trimming removed 2 bases at V and 3 bases at J, with 10 bases between. The CDR3 runs to 15 residues. Germline loops: CDR1 SEHNR, CDR2 FQNEAQ (reference sequence). The CDR3 loop reads CASSLKGVANEKLFF. CDR3 nucleotide sequence: TGTGCCAGCAGCTTAAAGGGGGTAGCTAATGAAAAACTGTTTTTT.

This clone was seen only once. The genes are TRBV7-9 and TRBJ1-2; a possible D gene is TRBD1 (6 bases). CDR3 size: 12 residues. Germline-derived CDR1 and CDR2 are SEHNR and FQNEAQ (reference sequence). The ends were cut back, 5 bases at V and 6 bases at J, with 10 bases in the middle. DNA of the CDR3: TGTGCCAGCAGCGACGACAGGAATGGCTACACCTTC. Protein sequence: CASSDDRNGYTF.

The chain links TRBV7-7 to TRBJ2-5; D call uncertain. Germline V gene sequence: CDR1 SSHAT, CDR2 FNYEAQ (reference sequence). This CDR3 has 15 amino acids. Trimming cost V 1 base and J 1 base, with 10 bases left between them. The CDR3, as DNA: TGTGCCAGCAGCTTAGGGTTGAGTTTCCAAGAGACCCAGTACTTC. Protein sequence: CASSLGLSFQETQYF.

The chain carries TRBV20-1 and TRBJ1-1; TRBD1 is a possible D gene (6 bases). Trimming stripped 3 bases from V and 2 bases from J, with 16 bases between. The CDR3 extends over 15 amino acids. Germline CDR1 is DFQATT and CDR2 is SNEGSKA (reference sequence). In DNA form, the CDR3 reads TGCAGTGCTAGTAGCCCGATCAGGGGAAACACTGAAGCTTTCTTT. This codes for CSASSPIRGNTEAFF.

This chain links TRBV30 with TRBJ2-7; the match to TRBD2 covers 10 bases. Per the germline V gene, CDR1 is GTSNPN and CDR2 is SVGIG (reference sequence). After removal of 5 bases from V and 2 bases from J, the junction contained 6 bases not matched to a gene. The CDR3 spans 14 residues. The CDR3 loop reads CAWVQSGRAYEQYF. CDR3 in DNA: TGTGCCTGGGTGCAAAGCGGGAGGGCCTACGAGCAGTACTTC. The full variable domain, rest sourced from reference TRBV30 and TRBJ2-7, is SQTIHQWPATLVQPVGSPLSLECTVEGTSNPNLYWYRQAAGRGLQLLFYSVGIGQISSEVPQNLSASRPQDRQFILSSKKLLLSDSGFYLCAWVQSGRAYEQYFGPGTRLTVT.

The V call is TRBV27, the J call TRBJ2-7; D possibly corresponds to TRBD1 (6 bases). The V end was cut by 3 bases, the J end by 2 bases, with 11 bases between. CDR3 length: 14 residues. In germline, CDR1 is MNHEY, CDR2 SMNVEV (reference sequence). The CDR3 loop is CASSFEGGPYEQYF. CDR3 in DNA: TGTGCCAGCAGTTTCGAAGGGGGACCCTACGAGCAGTACTTC.

A remark on this clone: The junction shows a germline mismatch at one end, possibly a read error. CDR3 bases: TGTGCCAGTAGTACCGCCGGGATAGGGCCCGGCGAGATCTTC. Residues: CASSTAGIGPGEIF. The chain recombines TRBV19 with TRBJ2-1; D possibly corresponds to TRBD2 (5 bases). Germline assignment: CDR1 LNHDA and CDR2 SQIVND (reference sequence). The CDR3 covers 14 residues.

The CDR3 DNA sequence: TGCGCCAGCAGCCAAGAGGGACAGGTGGGGGGTGGCTACACCTTC. It translates to CASSQEGQVGGGYTF. This chain connects TRBV4-1 to TRBJ1-2; 8 bases align to TRBD1. The ends lost 0 bases at V and 7 bases at J; junction bases unmatched: 7. This CDR3 has 15 residues. Germline V gene lookup returns CDR1 MGHRA and CDR2 YSYEKL.

This chain connects TRBV3-1 (or the pseudogene TRBV3-2) to TRBJ1-1; possibly TRBD1 for D (5 bases). Germline values: CDR1 LGHDT, CDR2 YNNKEL (reference sequence). The CDR3 has 20 amino acids. The V end lost 3 bases, the J end lost 0 bases, and 26 bases lay between the germline ends. CDR3 region: CASSQPAPLAPTVMNTEAFF. CDR3 nucleotide sequence: TGTGCCAGCAGCCAGCCAGCCCCTTTGGCTCCGACAGTTATGAACACTGAAGCTTTCTTT.

This clone came up a few times. This chain connects TRBV7-2 to TRBJ1-3, with TRBD1 matching over 9 bases. The CDR3 has 15 residues. V lost 0 bases to trimming and J lost 3 bases; unmatched junction nucleotides: 0. Germline loops: CDR1 SGHTA, CDR2 FQGNSA. CDR3 loop: CASSLATGGGNTIYF. CDR3 bases: TGTGCCAGCAGCTTAGCGACAGGGGGTGGAAACACCATATATTTT.